The rows below give T cell receptor beta chains drawn from one sample of a study of shared clonotypes between healthy human individuals. Some clones are missing from TCRdb's copy, which holds only in-frame ones; the method was immunoSEQ multiplex PCR. This table holds roughly 1,600,000 clones, about 98.5% found once. The sequenced material came from naive CD4+ T cells sorted from blood. The receptors were gathered from a young man in good health. CDR3s include the opening cysteine and the closing phenylalanine or tryptophan. The order of the fields is J gene, V gene, D gene, clone size, CDR3 protein, CDR3 DNA. A D gene is named only where the DNA matches it firmly. Only some rows state a clone size, as once, few, many or a class for expanded clones.

>TRBJ1-5|TRBV30|TRBD1|.
CAWRSGTVRNQPQHF
TGTGCCTGGAGGTCCGGGACAGTGCGCAATCAGCCCCAGCATTTT
>TRBJ2-7|TRBV21-1|.|.
CAGKGKRLTDEQYF
TGTGCCGGGAAGGGCAAGCGCTTGACTGACGAGCAGTACTTC
>TRBJ1-1|TRBV18|.|.
CASSPVAGNTEAFF
TGTGCCAGCTCACCAGTGGCGGGAAACACTGAAGCTTTCTTT
>TRBJ1-5|TRBV18|.|.
CASSPELGPVGSNQPQHF
TGTGCCAGCTCACCAGAACTAGGGCCCGTCGGGAGCAATCAGCCCCAGCATTTT
>TRBJ2-1|TRBV9|.|.
CASSDVGRYSEQFF
TGTGCCAGCAGCGACGTTGGGCGGTATAGTGAGCAGTTCTTC
>TRBJ1-2|TRBV10-3|.|.
CAISSTNYGYTF
TGTGCCATCAGTTCAACTAACTATGGCTACACCTTC
>TRBJ1-5|TRBV5-1|.|.
CASSLAGGEQNPSLDQPQHF
TGCGCCAGCAGCTTGGCGGGGGGCGAGCAGAACCCCTCCCTGGATCAGCCCCAGCATTTT
>TRBJ1-5|TRBV28|.|few
CASSTNQPQHF
TGTGCCAGCAGTACTAATCAGCCCCAGCATTTT
>TRBJ2-3|TRBV9|.|.
CASIRLGTDTQYF
TGTGCCAGCATCCGTCTGGGGACAGATACGCAGTATTTT
>TRBJ2-1|TRBV5-1|TRBD2|.
CASNPSGSGDEQFF
TGCGCCAGCAACCCCAGCGGGAGTGGCGATGAGCAGTTCTTC
>TRBJ2-1|TRBV9|.|.
CASSPRQNNEQFF
TGTGCCAGCAGCCCCCGCCAAAACAATGAGCAGTTCTTC
>TRBJ2-7|TRBV6-6|.|.
CASSYSQGGNEQYF
TGTGCCAGCAGTTACTCCCAGGGAGGTAACGAGCAGTACTTC
>TRBJ2-7|TRBV28|.|.
CASISGLYEQYF
TGTGCCAGCATTAGTGGTCTCTACGAGCAGTACTTC
>TRBJ1-5|TRBV5-4|.|.
CASSLESNQPQHF
TGTGCCAGCAGCTTGGAAAGCAATCAGCCCCAGCATTTT
>TRBJ2-5|TRBV9|.|once
CASSVGRAQETQYF
TGTGCCAGCAGCGTCGGCAGGGCTCAAGAGACCCAGTACTTC
>TRBJ2-1|TRBV11-3|TRBD2|.
CASSLGTSGYNEQFF
TGTGCCAGCAGCTTAGGGACTAGCGGGTACAATGAGCAGTTCTTC
>TRBJ2-7|TRBV15|TRBD1|.
CATSRDGRQGFGPSYEQYF
TGTGCCACCAGCAGAGATGGGAGACAGGGTTTTGGACCCTCCTACGAGCAGTACTTC
>TRBJ2-3|TRBV7-2|.|.
CASSLLYTQYF
TGTGCCAGCAGCTTACTATATACGCAGTATTTT
>TRBJ2-7|TRBV10-2|.|.
CASSAGQSYEQYF
TGCGCCAGCAGTGCCGGACAGAGCTACGAGCAGTACTTC
>TRBJ1-5|TRBV6-1|.|.
CASSGGGSSSNQPQHF
TGTGCCAGCAGTGGGGGGGGCTCCTCGAGCAATCAGCCCCAGCATTTT
>TRBJ2-2|TRBV2|TRBD2|.
CASSRAGRVGELFF
TGTGCCAGCAGTAGAGCGGGAAGAGTCGGGGAGCTGTTTTTT
>TRBJ2-1|TRBV5-1|TRBD2|.
CASSSGLAGANEQFF
TGCGCCAGCAGCTCGGGACTAGCGGGTGCCAATGAGCAGTTCTTC
>TRBJ1-2|TRBV28|.|once
CASSLVRTNGYTF
TGTGCCAGCAGTTTGGTTCGGACTAATGGCTACACCTTC
>TRBJ2-2|TRBV10-3|.|.
CAISAGLNTGELFF
TGTGCCATCAGTGCTGGACTTAACACCGGGGAGCTGTTTTTT
>TRBJ2-1|TRBV7-2|TRBD2|.
CASSPTSGTYNEQFF
TGTGCCAGCAGCCCTACTAGCGGGACCTACAATGAGCAGTTCTTC
>TRBJ2-7|TRBV5-1|TRBD2|once
CASSLAGNSGGVYEQYF
TGCGCCAGCAGCTTGGCGGGTAATAGCGGGGGAGTGTACGAGCAGTACTTC
>TRBJ2-5|TRBV28|.|.
CASSLGSQVETQYF
TGTGCCAGCAGTTTGGGGTCCCAGGTTGAGACCCAGTACTTC
>TRBJ1-5|TRBV15|.|.
CATSRGADPTQPQHF
TGTGCCACCAGCAGGGGCGCAGACCCCACTCAGCCCCAGCATTTT
>TRBJ1-2|TRBV2|.|once
CASSDDGGSGYTF
TGTGCCAGCAGTGACGATGGGGGTTCTGGCTACACCTTC
>TRBJ2-4|TRBV11-2|.|.
CASSLELAKNIQYF
TGTGCCAGCAGCTTGGAGTTAGCCAAAAACATTCAGTACTTC
>TRBJ2-2|TRBV2|.|.
CASSELGLSNTGELFF
TGTGCCAGCAGTGAACTGGGCCTGTCGAACACCGGGGAGCTGTTTTTT
>TRBJ2-7|TRBV7-3|.|.
CASSLGGGGYYEQYF
TGTGCCAGCAGCTTAGGTGGCGGAGGCTACTACGAGCAGTACTTC
>TRBJ2-3|TRBV5-1|TRBD2|.
CASSTGLAGSTDTQYF
TGCGCCAGCAGCACGGGACTAGCGGGATCCACAGATACGCAGTATTTT
>TRBJ1-5|TRBV7-9|TRBD1|.
CASSFGRSGPGQGNQPQHF
TGTGCCAGCAGCTTTGGTCGTTCTGGACCGGGACAGGGTAATCAGCCCCAGCATTTT
>TRBJ1-1|TRBV10-3|TRBD1|.
CAISRQGGSTEAFF
TGTGCCATCAGCCGACAGGGAGGTAGCACTGAAGCTTTCTTT
>TRBJ1-5|TRBV15|.|.
CATSREDWESYSNQPQHF
TGTGCCACCAGCAGAGAAGACTGGGAGAGCTATAGCAATCAGCCCCAGCATTTT
>TRBJ2-7|TRBV4-1|.|.
CASSQPTRKNEQYF
TGCGCCAGCAGCCAACCGACTAGAAAGAACGAGCAGTACTTC